This T cell receptor beta chain originates from a study of shared clonotypes between healthy human individuals. Study as a whole: Per-donor plates numbered three CD4 naive, three CD4 memory, two CD8 naive and one CD8 memory. General study findings and limits: Several donors showed sharing of approximately 4.7% of naive CD4 clonotypes.

An assay was performed, and its level was deep. Several immunoSEQ 96-well plates shared each subset's DNA, each plate a replicate. The repertoire was sequenced with immunoSEQ multiplex PCR; TCRdb's copy has only in-frame clones and lacks some. This table holds more than 600,000 clones, 92% found once. As to this clone: Its target is not known.

Selected positively for CCR7 and CD45RO-negative, naive CD8 cells excluded terminally differentiated effector memory CD45RA+ cells. The germline V gene has CDR1 MGHRA and CDR2 YSYEKL. This CDR3 has 15 residues. The V end was cut by 4 bases, the J end by 1 base, with 10 bases between. The gene calls are TRBV4-1 and TRBJ2-2, with a possible D match to TRBD1 (5 bases). Source material: naive CD8+ T cells sorted from blood. The receptor's source is a man aged 25 to 40 in good health. This CDR3 is CASSLGAWNTGELFF. The CDR3 bases are TGCGCCAGCAGCCTAGGGGCGTGGAACACCGGGGAGCTGTTTTTT.